This TCR beta chain was recorded in a study of regulatory T cells in long-lasting Graves disease. Study-wide points: Favored usage of TRBV28, TRBJ1-2 and TRBJ2-5 was recorded in persistent disease.

Time point indicated: newly diagnosed GD, antithyroid drugs for less than 3 months. Extracted RNA from PBMCs served as the source of the TCR library. A word on this clonotype: Its antigen is undetermined. A read error may explain this, as a much larger clone is one base away.

Arm-PCR of CDR3 regions with iRepertoire HTBI primers generated TCR beta libraries. One entry per CDR3 protein, called by TCRdb with MiXCR from the multiplex PCR reads. The sample lists roughly 520,000 distinct CDR3 sequences; around 12% were seen once. Trimming took off 4 bases at V and 2 bases at J, with 9 bases between the two ends. Germline CDR1 reads SGHAT; CDR2 reads FQNNGV. This CDR3 contains 13 residues. This sample was shared with a second study, whose subject was T cells in Graves' hyperthyroidism and ophthalmopathy. According to that study: Blood also contained most expanded thyroid clonotypes above 0.001.

The genes are TRBV11-2 and TRBJ2-7; weak D call: TRBD1 (5 bases). The TCR originated in a woman in her thirties with Graves disease. This material consisted of peripheral blood mononuclear cells (PBMCs), taken at new diagnosis, from a patient treated with antithyroid drugs. This CDR3 reads CASSWTKPYEQYF. In DNA form, the CDR3 reads TGTGCCAGCAGCTGGACAAAACCCTACGAGCAGTACTTC.